Each of the 17 T cell receptor beta chains below was sequenced from the same sample in a study of T-cell reconstitution after alpha-beta-depleted transplantation in children. Unique molecular identifiers featured in how the TCRbeta library was prepared. TCRdb reprocessed the PCR reads with MiXCR, giving one entry per CDR3 protein. The data contain approximately 250,000 distinct CDR3 sequences, roughly 26% of them seen just once; the ten biggest clones take up roughly 2.6%. The sequencing here drew on PBMCs, taken before TCRalphabeta/CD19-depleted stem cell transplant. Source of these receptors: a girl aged 2 to 9 with Fanconi anemia, due to receive a stem cell transplant.

The chain links TRBV27 to TRBJ2-2; 10 nucleotides agree with TRBD1. CDR1 and CDR2 (germline): MNHEY, SMNVEV (reference sequence). The CDR3 runs 18 residues. The junction had 10 bases not matched to a gene; V was cut back by 1 base and J by 5 bases. In nucleotides, the CDR3 is TGTGCCAGCAGTTTATTTTTTGTAGGGACAGGGGTGACCGGGGAGCTGTTTTTT. Encoded protein: CASSLFFVGTGVTGELFF.

The V gene is TRBV28, the J gene TRBJ2-7; 10 nucleotides match TRBD2. This CDR3 comprises 14 residues. Germline-derived CDR1 and CDR2 are MDHEN and SYDVKM. The ends lost 6 bases at V and 4 bases at J; junction bases unmatched: 6. CDR3 sequence reads: CASRPTSGAYEQYF. The CDR3 region has the DNA TGTGCCAGCAGACCAACTAGCGGGGCGTACGAGCAGTACTTC.

There are many counts of this clonotype. The rearrangement uses TRBV25-1 and TRBJ2-1, with 11 bases identical to TRBD1. With 6 bases clipped from V and 4 bases from J, the junction kept 8 bases outside the gene matches. This CDR3 contains 16 residues. Germline loops: CDR1 MGHDK, CDR2 SYGVNS. This CDR3 is CASRTTGTGGYNEQFF. The CDR3 DNA is TGTGCCAGCAGAACCACCGGGACAGGGGGTTACAATGAGCAGTTCTTC. The whole variable domain, remainder taken from reference TRBV25-1 and TRBJ2-1, is EADIYQTPRYLVIGTGKKITLECSQTMGHDKMYWYQQDPGMELHLIHYSYGVNSTEKGDLSSESTVSRIRTEHFPLTLESARPSHTSQYLCASRTTGTGGYNEQFFGPGTRLTVL.

This clonotype has just one count. The chain recombines TRBV20-1 with TRBJ1-2, with D possibly being TRBD1 (6 bases). In germline, CDR1 is DFQATT, CDR2 SNEGSKA (reference sequence). The CDR3 covers 13 residues. Deletions cut 3 bases from V and 4 bases from J, with 12 bases between. The CDR3 protein is CSARDSRSYGYTF. CDR3 bases: TGCAGTGCTAGGGACAGTAGATCCTATGGCTACACCTTC.

This clonotype has just a few counts. The chain employs TRBV28 and TRBJ2-1; no clear D gene. Germline V gene data show CDR1 as MDHEN and CDR2 as SYDVKM. The CDR3 extends over 12 amino acids. Trimming left V 3 bases short and J 9 bases short, with 9 bases between. The CDR3 loop is CASSFVRFEQFF. In DNA, the CDR3 is TGTGCCAGCAGTTTCGTCCGGTTTGAGCAGTTCTTC.

This chain connects TRBV7-2 to TRBJ2-5; 8 bases map to TRBD2. Trimming removed 7 bases from V and 4 bases from J; junction bases left unmatched: 8. The CDR3 is 14 residues long. Looked up from germline, CDR1 is SGHTA and CDR2 is FQGNSA. CDR3 in amino acids: CASNAAGVTETQYF. CDR3 sequence (DNA): TGTGCCAGCAACGCAGCGGGAGTGACAGAGACCCAGTACTTC.

In DNA form, the CDR3 reads TGTGCCAGCAGCCAACAGGGGGTGGGTGGCTACACCTTC. Translating it yields CASSQQGVGGYTF. V is TRBV12-3 or TRBV12-4 and J is TRBJ1-2, with 8 bases lining up with TRBD1. V was pared by 6 bases and J by 7 bases, with 7 bases of the junction left unmatched. The CDR3 extends over 13 amino acids.

This clonotype was counted many times. V usage is TRBV29-1 and J usage is TRBJ2-5, with 7 bases lining up with TRBD2. In germline, CDR1 is SQVTM, CDR2 ANQGSEA. The length of the CDR3 is 13 residues. The V gene end was trimmed by 7 bases and the J gene end by 4 bases; junction bases not matched to a gene: 9. The CDR3 DNA reads TGCAGCGCGGGAGGTTCCTGGGCAGAGACCCAGTACTTC. As protein: CSAGGSWAETQYF.

This clonotype was recorded a few times. The rearrangement links TRBV5-1 to TRBJ2-3; 9 nucleotides match TRBD2. The trim removed 1 base at V and 4 bases at J, leaving 7 bases unmatched. CDR3 length: 16 amino acids. Germline V lookup: CDR1 SGHRS, CDR2 YFSETQ. The CDR3 is CASSLFASGVSDTQYF. The DNA of the CDR3 is TGCGCCAGCAGCTTGTTTGCTAGCGGGGTGTCAGATACGCAGTATTTT.

This chain connects TRBV5-1 to TRBJ2-7, with 15 bases aligning to TRBD2. Germline loops: CDR1 SGHRS, CDR2 YFSETQ. Unmatched junction bases numbered 4, after V lost 3 bases and J lost 0 bases. This CDR3 has 17 amino acids. CDR3 coding DNA: TGCGCCAGCAGCTGGGGACTAGCGGGAGGAACCTCCTACGAGCAGTACTTC. It is translated as CASSWGLAGGTSYEQYF.

V gene TRBV28 combines with J gene TRBJ1-1, with D perhaps matching TRBD1 (5 bases). V was shortened by 11 bases and J by 0 bases, with 16 bases between the two germline ends. The CDR3 sequence is 14 residues long. Germline CDR1 MDHEN, CDR2 SYDVKM. The CDR3 loop reads CAAALGGMNTEAFF. DNA of the CDR3: TGTGCCGCAGCGTTGGGGGGAATGAACACTGAAGCTTTCTTT.

CDR3 bases: TGTGCCAGCAGTTCCCTCGAGCCCCTGAACTACAATGAGCAGTTCTTC. Protein: CASSSLEPLNYNEQFF. The V gene is TRBV6-2 or TRBV6-3, the J gene TRBJ2-1; D is undetermined. The germline V and J ends were trimmed by 4 bases and 3 bases, with 16 bases remaining between them. Germline loops: CDR1 MNHEY, CDR2 SVGEGT. This CDR3 comprises 16 residues.

This clonotype was recorded at least ten times. V usage is TRBV3-1 and J usage is TRBJ2-1, with 7 positions matching TRBD1. CDR1 is LGHDT and CDR2 is YNNKEL in the germline V gene (reference sequence). J was trimmed by 6 bases and V by 3 bases; bases with no gene match: 8. The CDR3 consists of 15 residues. The CDR3 reads CASSHRQGLFNEQFF. Here the CDR3 DNA reads TGTGCCAGCAGCCACCGACAGGGCCTTTTCAATGAGCAGTTCTTC.

This clonotype was detected many times. The chain links TRBV5-1 to TRBJ2-4; weak D call: TRBD2 (5 bases). V shed 4 bases and J shed 6 bases, with 14 bases lying between them. CDR1 SGHRS and CDR2 YFSETQ come from the germline V gene. The CDR3 totals 14 residues. The CDR3: CASSLLGSGNIQYF. The CDR3 DNA follows: TGCGCCAGCAGCCTCCTAGGCAGCGGAAACATTCAGTACTTC.

This clonotype was picked up one time. The chain recombines TRBV20-1 with TRBJ2-5; TRBD2 matches at 7 bases. CDR1 is DFQATT, CDR2 SNEGSKA, per germline (reference sequence). Trimming removed 1 base from V and 1 base from J; junction bases left unmatched: 9. CDR3 length: 16 amino acids. The CDR3 sequence: CSARAKREWGQETQYF. In DNA, the CDR3 is TGCAGTGCTAGAGCAAAGCGGGAATGGGGCCAAGAGACCCAGTACTTC.

This clonotype appeared many times. The chain combines TRBV20-1 with TRBJ2-2, with 10 bases aligning to TRBD2. The germline CDR1 and CDR2 sequences are DFQATT and SNEGSKA (reference sequence). The CDR3 is made up of 20 amino acids. The ends lost 4 bases at V and 6 bases at J; junction bases unmatched: 23. The CDR3 DNA sequence: TGCAGTGCTATCGTACCGGGACTAGCGCGTTACGCCCATGCGGCCGGGGAGCTGTTTTTT. Translation gives CSAIVPGLARYAHAAGELFF.

This clonotype occurred a few times. CDR3 nucleotides: TGTGCCAGCAGTTACGGGACAGAAAAGTACGAGCAGTACTTC. The encoded protein is CASSYGTEKYEQYF. The chain uses TRBV6-5 and TRBJ2-7; TRBD1 matches 7 bases. The junction had 5 bases not matched to a gene; V was cut back by 2 bases and J by 4 bases. CDR1 and CDR2 (germline): MNHEY, SVGAGI. CDR3 length: 14 residues.